This T cell receptor beta chain originates from a study of blood T cells in healthy people across ages. General study points: Those diversity estimates obtained from one million T cells were thought to be underestimates.

Combining a sample-barcoded 5' primer with a J-beta primer mix, a second PCR ran for roughly 6 to 12 cycles. TCRdb redid the calling of the 5' RACE reads with MiXCR, one entry per CDR3 protein. The top ten hold approximately 37% of the sample, which has about 640,000 distinct CDR3 sequences, roughly 50% seen once. At least ten counts were recorded for this clonotype. The antigen is unknown. This TCR was sampled from a man aged 55 to 70 in good health. The sample was blood.

The CDR3 nucleotides are TGTGCCAGCAGTGAAGTCGGAGAGACCCAGTACTTC. This sequence encodes CASSEVGETQYF. The rearrangement joins TRBV6-1 to TRBJ2-5, with D unresolved. Germline V CDR1 and CDR2: MNHNS, SASEGT. The CDR3 loop spans 12 amino acids. V was cut by 1 base and J by 4 bases, with 4 bases left in between.